This T cell receptor (beta chain) was recovered during a study of blood T cell repertoires in COVID-19. Study background: PBMCs, B-cell-depleted T cells, or T cells were the source of the cDNA or gDNA that made up the material.

V lost 2 bases, J lost 6 bases, and 5 bases stayed unmatched. Germline V gene lookup returns CDR1 LGHDT and CDR2 YNNKEL (reference sequence). The CDR3 spans 14 residues. Authors' methods: Quantification of nucleated cells was approximated via reference gene primer amplification. Clones were sequenced by immunoSEQ multiplex PCR, and TCRdb holds only the in-frame ones, with some missing. That table furnishes V, J and clone size, whereas the DNA furnished D and trimming. The table includes about 330,000 clones, around nine tenths detected once. The sample comprised peripheral blood. The receptor was isolated from a woman in her 50s with active or convalescent COVID-19. V and J are TRBV3-1 (or the pseudogene TRBV3-2) and TRBJ1-1; 8 positions agree with TRBD1. The CDR3 protein is CASSQPDRGAEAFF. CDR3 coding DNA: TGTGCCAGCAGCCAACCCGACAGGGGCGCTGAAGCTTTCTTT.